Each of the 12 T cell receptor beta chains below was sequenced from the same sample in a study of blood T cell repertoires in COVID-19. This table comes from immunoSEQ multiplex PCR, and its TCRdb copy is limited to in-frame clones, with some not included. The sample gives approximately 40,000 clones, approximately 86% of which show up once; 20% to 25% is in the top ten. Sequencing was carried out using peripheral blood. Receptor source: a man in his 60s with acute or convalescent COVID-19.

The chain couples TRBV7-8 to TRBJ1-1; no firm D call. V was clipped by 5 bases and J by 0 bases, with 7 bases between them. The germline CDR1 and CDR2 sequences are SGHVS and FQNEAQ. CDR3 length equals 13 residues. CDR3 in amino acids: CASSPYMNTEAFF. The CDR3 DNA is TGTGCCAGCAGCCCCTATATGAACACTGAAGCTTTCTTT.

The V and J genes are TRBV30 and TRBJ2-1, with a tentative D call TRBD2 (5 bases). CDR1 and CDR2 from the germline V gene are GTSNPN and SVGIG (reference sequence). This CDR3 region has 13 residues. V lost 2 bases and J 8 bases, leaving 13 bases between the germline ends. The CDR3 region has the DNA TGTGCCTGGAGTCGATTTAGCGACTATGAGCAGTTCTTC. This translates into CAWSRFSDYEQFF.

The chain has TRBV6-6 and TRBJ2-1; D may be TRBD1 (6 bases). Germline CDR1 is MNHNY and CDR2 is SVGAGI (reference sequence). The CDR3 loop spans 12 amino acids. V dropped 5 bases and J dropped 9 bases, with 11 bases sitting between them. The DNA for the CDR3 is TGTGCCAGCAGTGGCCTAGGGGGTGAGCAGTTCTTC. It encodes CASSGLGGEQFF.

The chain combines TRBV2 with TRBJ2-5, with D possibly matching TRBD1 (5 bases). V was trimmed by 4 bases and J by 7 bases, leaving 16 bases between them. The CDR3 loop spans 14 amino acids. CDR1 is SNHLY and CDR2 is FYNNEI in the germline V gene. This chain's CDR3 is CASSGELGVVTQYF. CDR3 bases: TGTGCCAGCAGTGGGGAATTAGGGGTTGTGACCCAGTACTTC.

The V gene is TRBV6-4, the J gene TRBJ2-1; a possible D gene is TRBD2 (6 bases). V shed 4 bases and J shed 8 bases, with 18 bases lying between them. There are 15 residues in the CDR3. Looked up from germline, CDR1 is MRHNA and CDR2 is SNTAGT. Written as DNA, the CDR3 is TGTGCCAGCAGTGCCCTTGGCGGGAATAATGATGAGCAGTTCTTC. Protein product: CASSALGGNNDEQFF.

The gene calls are TRBV5-4 and TRBJ2-1; D perhaps matches TRBD2 (5 bases). Germline assignment: CDR1 SGHNT and CDR2 YYREEE (reference sequence). CDR3 length equals 14 residues. The V gene lost 5 bases and the J gene lost 8 bases, with 17 bases spanning the gap. The CDR3 bases are TGTGCCAGCAGTCTAACTGAGGGCCAGGATGAGCAGTTCTTC. It specifies CASSLTEGQDEQFF.

The CDR3 reads CASSRYGGGETQYF. The CDR3 DNA sequence: TGTGCCAGCAGCCGTTATGGGGGCGGGGAGACCCAGTACTTC. The chain joins TRBV27 to TRBJ2-5; TRBD1 might be the D (6 bases). Trimming removed 6 bases at V and 5 bases at J, with 16 bases between. The CDR3 contains 14 residues. Germline V gives CDR1 MNHEY, CDR2 SMNVEV (reference sequence).

The chain links TRBV11-2 to TRBJ1-1; TRBD1 is a possible D gene (5 bases). Trimming shortened V by 2 bases and J by 0 bases, and 16 bases separated the two germline ends. The germline V gene has CDR1 SGHAT and CDR2 FQNNGV. This CDR3 has 17 amino acids. Here the CDR3 DNA reads TGTGCCAGCAGCTTAAAATTCCAGGGTGAGTTGAACACTGAAGCTTTCTTT. Residues: CASSLKFQGELNTEAFF.

The table lists this clone with a few counts. The CDR3 nucleotides read TGTGCCAGCAGCACTGACAGGGAGGAGCAGTACTTC. Amino acid sequence: CASSTDREEQYF. This sequence joins TRBV5-6 and TRBJ2-7, with 7 bases identical to TRBD1. V dropped 4 bases and J dropped 7; count of bases not matched to a gene: 5. In germline, CDR1 is SGHDT, CDR2 YYEEEE. The CDR3 spans 12 residues.

This clone has a single count. This chain connects TRBV18 to TRBJ2-5; the match to TRBD1 covers 12 bases. Germline-derived CDR1 and CDR2 are KGHSH and LQKENI. Trimming took 4 bases from V and 5 from J; bases not matched to a gene: 5. The CDR3 is 15 residues long. CDR3 DNA: TGTGCCAGCTCACAGGGACAGGGGGCTTTGGAGACCCAGTACTTC. Amino acids: CASSQGQGALETQYF. The full variable domain, with the rest looked up from reference TRBV18 and TRBJ2-5, is NAGVMQNPRHLVRRRGQEARLRCSPMKGHSHVYWYRQLPEEGLKFMVYLQKENIIDESGMPKERFSAEFPKEGPSILRIQQVVRGDSAAYFCASSQGQGALETQYFGPGTRLLVL.

This chain links TRBV5-4 with TRBJ2-1, with TRBD2 identical over 13 bases. The CDR3 covers 17 residues. Unmatched junction bases numbered 10, after V lost 4 bases and J lost 6 bases. From germline, CDR1 is SGHNT and CDR2 YYREEE (reference sequence). CDR3 amino acids: CASSQIPTSGRTNEQFF. Here the CDR3 DNA reads TGTGCCAGCAGCCAAATTCCGACTAGCGGGAGGACCAATGAGCAGTTCTTC. Looking up the rest from reference TRBV5-4 and TRBJ2-1 gives the full variable domain: ETGVTQSPTHLIKTRGQQVTLRCSSQSGHNTVSWYQQALGQGPQFIFQYYREEENGRGNFPPRFSGLQFPNYSSELNVNALELDDSALYLCASSQIPTSGRTNEQFFGPGTRLTVL.

The chain is built from TRBV5-1 and TRBJ2-5; 11 bases match TRBD2. Trimming cost V 0 bases and J 7 bases; bases outside gene matches: 14. This CDR3 has 18 residues. Germline assignment: CDR1 SGHRS and CDR2 YFSETQ. The CDR3 loop reads CASSLVSGRDLRRVTQYF. For the CDR3, the DNA is TGCGCCAGCAGCTTGGTTAGCGGGAGGGACCTAAGAAGGGTGACCCAGTACTTC.